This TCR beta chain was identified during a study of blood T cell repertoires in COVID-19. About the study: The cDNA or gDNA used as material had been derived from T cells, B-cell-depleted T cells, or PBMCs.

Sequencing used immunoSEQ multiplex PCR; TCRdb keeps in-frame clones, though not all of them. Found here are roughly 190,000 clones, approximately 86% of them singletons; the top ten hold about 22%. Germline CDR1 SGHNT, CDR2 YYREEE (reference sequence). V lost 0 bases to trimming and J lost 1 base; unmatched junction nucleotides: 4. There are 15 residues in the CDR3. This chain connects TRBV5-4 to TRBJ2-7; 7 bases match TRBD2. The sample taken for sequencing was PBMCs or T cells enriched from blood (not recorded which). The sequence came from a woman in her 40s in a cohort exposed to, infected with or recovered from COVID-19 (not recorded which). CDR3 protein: CASSLGSGRSYEQYF. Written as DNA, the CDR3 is TGTGCCAGCAGCTTGGGTAGCGGGCGGTCCTACGAGCAGTACTTC.